Here is one T cell receptor (beta chain) with its context. Those enrolled in Seattle joined during active infection and were followed longitudinally afterward. This sample stems from a study of blood T cell repertoires in COVID-19. Study as a whole: PBMCs, B-cell-depleted T cells, or T cells provided the cDNA or gDNA that made up the material.

In the authors' workflow: The assay estimated nucleated cells by amplifying reference gene primers. The table came from immunoSEQ multiplex PCR; TCRdb's copy has only in-frame clones and leaves some out. That table supplies the V and J calls and clone size; D and trimming were determined from the DNA. The sample lists approximately 350,000 clones, around 87% occurring once. This receptor was obtained from a woman between 45 and 65 years old with COVID-19, enrolled during active disease. The sample consisted of peripheral blood.

The CDR3 nucleotides are TGTGCCAGCAGCCTCGCCGGGACAGGGGAGCTGTTTTTT. It encodes CASSLAGTGELFF. J is TRBJ2-2 and V is TRBV6-5, with TRBD1 as a possible D gene (6 bases). CDR3 length equals 13 residues. V was shortened by 6 bases and J by 8 bases, with 13 bases between the two germline ends. CDR1 and CDR2 (germline): MNHEY, SVGAGI.